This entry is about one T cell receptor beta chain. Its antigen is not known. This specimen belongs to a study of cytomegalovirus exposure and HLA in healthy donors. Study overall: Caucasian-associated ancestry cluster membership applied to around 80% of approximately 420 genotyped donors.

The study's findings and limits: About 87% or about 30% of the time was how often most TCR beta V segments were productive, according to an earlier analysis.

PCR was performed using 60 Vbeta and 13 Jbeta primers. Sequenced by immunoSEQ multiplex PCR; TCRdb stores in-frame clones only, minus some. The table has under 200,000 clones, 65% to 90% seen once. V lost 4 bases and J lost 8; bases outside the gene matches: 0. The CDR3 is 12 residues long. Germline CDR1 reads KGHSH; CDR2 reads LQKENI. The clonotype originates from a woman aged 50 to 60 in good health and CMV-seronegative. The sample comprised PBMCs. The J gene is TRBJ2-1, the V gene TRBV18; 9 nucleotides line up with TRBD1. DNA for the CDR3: TGTGCCAGCTCACGGACAGGGGATGAGCAGTTCTTC. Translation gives CASSRTGDEQFF.